This T cell receptor beta chain was recorded in a study of blood T cells in healthy people across ages. The use of a sample-barcoded 5' primer and a J-beta primer mix characterized a second PCR of about 6 to 12 cycles. The template-switch adaptor was a 5' adaptor with 12 random nucleotides. It tagged each cDNA molecule. Each CDR3 protein gets one entry after TCRdb re-called the 5' RACE reads with MiXCR. Here the sample spans approximately 680,000 distinct CDR3 sequences, approximately 29% being singletons. Each sample gave at least 6 million isolated PBMCs. Total RNA was isolated from each sample in quantities of at least 5.5 micrograms. Details on this clonotype: A much larger clone sits a single nucleotide away, making a read error possible.

V lost 2 bases to trimming and J lost 3 bases; unmatched junction nucleotides: 5. CDR1 is MNHNS, CDR2 SASEGT, per germline. The CDR3 contains 15 residues. The sequence derives from a woman over 75 in good health. Sequencing was done on a sample of blood. J is TRBJ2-7 and V is TRBV6-1, with 9 positions matching TRBD1. CDR3 sequence: CASSERGQGIYEQYF. The CDR3 DNA reads TGTGCCAGCAGTGAAAGAGGACAGGGGATCTACGAGCAGTACTTC.